The rows below give T cell receptor beta chains drawn from one sample of a study of cytomegalovirus exposure and HLA in healthy donors. Sequencing used immunoSEQ multiplex PCR; TCRdb keeps in-frame clones, though not all of them. In the table there are fewer than 200,000 clones, approximately 71% of which are singletons. Sequences were obtained from PBMCs. The receptors originated from a girl aged 10 to 17 in good health and CMV-seronegative. CDR3s include the opening cysteine and the closing phenylalanine or tryptophan. The order of the fields is V gene, clone size, J gene, D gene, CDR3 length, CDR3 DNA, CDR3 protein. The D gene is left open where the match is weak. Part of the rows lack a size; the others show once, few, many or a class for expanded clones.

V gene: TRBV14; clone size: .; J gene: TRBJ2-5; D gene: .; CDR3 length: 17; CDR3 DNA: TGTGCCAGCAGCCGCCGAGGAGCTGTTCGGCTCATGGAGACCCAGTACTTC; CDR3 protein: CASSRRGAVRLMETQYF
V gene: TRBV29-1; clone size: .; J gene: TRBJ2-1; D gene: .; CDR3 length: 12; CDR3 DNA: TGCAGCTCCCAGACTAACCCCTTAGGGCAGTTCTTC; CDR3 protein: CSSQTNPLGQFF
V gene: TRBV6-1; clone size: few; J gene: TRBJ1-1; D gene: TRBD1; CDR3 length: 13; CDR3 DNA: TGTGCCAGCAAGGGACAGTACGGCACTGAAGCTTTCTTT; CDR3 protein: CASKGQYGTEAFF
V gene: TRBV7-8; clone size: .; J gene: TRBJ1-6; D gene: .; CDR3 length: 14; CDR3 DNA: TGTGCCAGCAGCTCGCGGGACGGAAATTCACCCCTCCACTTT; CDR3 protein: CASSSRDGNSPLHF
V gene: TRBV5-4; clone size: few; J gene: TRBJ2-5; D gene: TRBD2; CDR3 length: 15; CDR3 DNA: TGTGCCAGCAGCTTGTCCGGGCGGGGGGAAGAGACCCAGTACTTC; CDR3 protein: CASSLSGRGEETQYF
V gene: TRBV29-1; clone size: .; J gene: TRBJ2-2; D gene: .; CDR3 length: 13; CDR3 DNA: TGCAGCGTACCAAGCAGGGGCGGCGGGGAGCTGTTTTTT; CDR3 protein: CSVPSRGGGELFF
V gene: TRBV30; clone size: once; J gene: TRBJ1-3; D gene: .; CDR3 length: 18; CDR3 DNA: TGTGCCTGGAGTGTAACCACTTCTCGGGTGTTCTCTGGAAACACCATATATTTT; CDR3 protein: CAWSVTTSRVFSGNTIYF
V gene: TRBV9; clone size: .; J gene: TRBJ1-5; D gene: TRBD1; CDR3 length: 13; CDR3 DNA: TGTGCCAGCAGTCAGGACAGGGATCAGCCCCAGCATTTT; CDR3 protein: CASSQDRDQPQHF
V gene: TRBV4-1; clone size: .; J gene: TRBJ1-5; D gene: .; CDR3 length: 16; CDR3 DNA: TGCGCCAGCAGCCAGCATCTCCAAGCTAGCAATCAGCCCCAGCATTTT; CDR3 protein: CASSQHLQASNQPQHF
V gene: TRBV5-5; clone size: .; J gene: TRBJ1-1; D gene: .; CDR3 length: 16; CDR3 DNA: TGTGCCAGCAGCTTGGCCTGGCGGGAATTTGACACTGAAGCTTTCTTT; CDR3 protein: CASSLAWREFDTEAFF
V gene: TRBV6-5; clone size: .; J gene: TRBJ2-7; D gene: TRBD2; CDR3 length: 15; CDR3 DNA: TGTGCCAGCAGTTTATCGGGGGGAGCCTTCTACGAGCAGTACTTC; CDR3 protein: CASSLSGGAFYEQYF
V gene: TRBV5-1; clone size: .; J gene: TRBJ2-3; D gene: TRBD1; CDR3 length: 17; CDR3 DNA: TGCGCCAGCAGCTCCGCGTGGGGGGACAGGGAAGCAGATACGCAGTATTTT; CDR3 protein: CASSSAWGDREADTQYF
V gene: TRBV19; clone size: few; J gene: TRBJ1-2; D gene: .; CDR3 length: 12; CDR3 DNA: TGTGCCAGCGGGACTCCACACTATGGCTACACCTTC; CDR3 protein: CASGTPHYGYTF
V gene: TRBV14; clone size: .; J gene: TRBJ2-5; D gene: .; CDR3 length: 13; CDR3 DNA: TGTGCCAGCAGCCAAGACGGGAAAGAGGAGCAGTACTTC; CDR3 protein: CASSQDGKEEQYF
V gene: TRBV19; clone size: .; J gene: TRBJ2-3; D gene: TRBD2; CDR3 length: 15; CDR3 DNA: TGTGCCAGTACCATTGGGCGGGGGGGCCCGGGTACGCAGTATTTT; CDR3 protein: CASTIGRGGPGTQYF
V gene: TRBV4-2; clone size: .; J gene: TRBJ1-5; D gene: TRBD1; CDR3 length: 16; CDR3 DNA: TGTGCCAGCACCCGCAGCTCGGAGGGGGCGAAGCAGCCCCAGCATTTT; CDR3 protein: CASTRSSEGAKQPQHF
V gene: TRBV5-1; clone size: .; J gene: TRBJ2-2; D gene: .; CDR3 length: 17; CDR3 DNA: TGCGCCAGCAGCCCCCCGATGGGACTTTTAGGGGCCGGGGAGCTGTTTTTT; CDR3 protein: CASSPPMGLLGAGELFF
V gene: TRBV28; clone size: .; J gene: TRBJ2-7; D gene: TRBD2; CDR3 length: 19; CDR3 DNA: TGTGCCAGCAAACCGGGAAGGGGACTAGCGGATTATTTCTCCTACGAGCAGTACTTC; CDR3 protein: CASKPGRGLADYFSYEQYF
V gene: TRBV6-1; clone size: .; J gene: TRBJ2-3; D gene: TRBD1; CDR3 length: 15; CDR3 DNA: TGTGCCAGCAGGACGATACAGGGGATCACAGATACGCAGTATTTT; CDR3 protein: CASRTIQGITDTQYF
V gene: TRBV30; clone size: .; J gene: TRBJ1-4; D gene: .; CDR3 length: 13; CDR3 DNA: TGTGCCTGGAGAGGGGTAACTAATGAAAAACTGTTTTTT; CDR3 protein: CAWRGVTNEKLFF
V gene: TRBV30; clone size: .; J gene: TRBJ2-3; D gene: .; CDR3 length: 11; CDR3 DNA: TGTGCCTGGGTCGGGTTAGATACGCAGTATTTT; CDR3 protein: CAWVGLDTQYF
V gene: TRBV6-6; clone size: once; J gene: TRBJ2-3; D gene: .; CDR3 length: 16; CDR3 DNA: TGTGCCAGCAGTTACATAACGGGGGTCGGCACAGATACGCAGTATTTT; CDR3 protein: CASSYITGVGTDTQYF
V gene: TRBV6-1; clone size: .; J gene: TRBJ1-1; D gene: .; CDR3 length: 11; CDR3 DNA: TGTGCCAGCAGTGAACTCTCTGAAGCTTTCTTT; CDR3 protein: CASSELSEAFF
V gene: TRBV18; clone size: .; J gene: TRBJ1-4; D gene: .; CDR3 length: 15; CDR3 DNA: TGTGCCAGCTCACCAGATACAGGGTGGCATGAAAAACTGTTTTTT; CDR3 protein: CASSPDTGWHEKLFF
V gene: TRBV6-6; clone size: .; J gene: TRBJ2-7; D gene: .; CDR3 length: 13; CDR3 DNA: TGTGCCAGCACTCGGGACAAACTCTACGAGCAGTACTTC; CDR3 protein: CASTRDKLYEQYF
V gene: TRBV2; clone size: .; J gene: TRBJ2-2; D gene: .; CDR3 length: 14; CDR3 DNA: TGTGCCAGCAGTGAAGTGGCTTCTAGCGGGGAGCTGTTTTTT; CDR3 protein: CASSEVASSGELFF
V gene: TRBV5-8; clone size: few; J gene: TRBJ2-3; D gene: .; CDR3 length: 13; CDR3 DNA: TGTGCCAGCAGCCAAGGGACACCAGATACGCAGTATTTT; CDR3 protein: CASSQGTPDTQYF
V gene: TRBV2; clone size: .; J gene: TRBJ1-1; D gene: TRBD1; CDR3 length: 13; CDR3 DNA: TGTGCCAGCAGTGGACAGGGAACAAATGGGGCTTTCTTT; CDR3 protein: CASSGQGTNGAFF
V gene: TRBV7-9; clone size: .; J gene: TRBJ1-4; D gene: .; CDR3 length: 17; CDR3 DNA: TGTGCCAGCAGCTTCACCGATATACGAGGAACTAATGAAAAACTGTTTTTT; CDR3 protein: CASSFTDIRGTNEKLFF
V gene: TRBV4-1; clone size: few; J gene: TRBJ1-2; D gene: TRBD1; CDR3 length: 13; CDR3 DNA: TGCGCCAGCAGCCTGACAGGGGCCGGTGGCTACACCTTC; CDR3 protein: CASSLTGAGGYTF
V gene: TRBV6-1; clone size: .; J gene: TRBJ2-7; D gene: TRBD1; CDR3 length: 15; CDR3 DNA: TGTGCCAGCAGGGCGACAGGGATACTCTCCTACGAGCAGTACTTC; CDR3 protein: CASRATGILSYEQYF
V gene: TRBV13; clone size: once; J gene: TRBJ2-7; D gene: TRBD1; CDR3 length: 13; CDR3 DNA: TGTGCCAGCCTCGGGGGACAGGGGAACGAGCAGTACTTC; CDR3 protein: CASLGGQGNEQYF
V gene: TRBV6-5; clone size: .; J gene: TRBJ2-1; D gene: .; CDR3 length: 15; CDR3 DNA: TGTGCCAGCAGTCTAAACGGACAGTCTTTAAGTGAGCAGTTCTTC; CDR3 protein: CASSLNGQSLSEQFF
V gene: TRBV6-1; clone size: few; J gene: TRBJ1-1; D gene: .; CDR3 length: 13; CDR3 DNA: TGTGCTTCCAGCAATATCCAGGACACTGAAGCTTTCTTT; CDR3 protein: CASSNIQDTEAFF
V gene: TRBV9; clone size: .; J gene: TRBJ2-1; D gene: TRBD2; CDR3 length: 16; CDR3 DNA: TGTGCCAGCAGCAACCTACTAGCGGGGGCCTACAATGAGCAGTTCTTC; CDR3 protein: CASSNLLAGAYNEQFF
V gene: TRBV6-5; clone size: .; J gene: TRBJ1-1; D gene: TRBD1; CDR3 length: 14; CDR3 DNA: TGTGCCAGCTACACGACAGGGGGAGAATCTGAAGCTTTCTTT; CDR3 protein: CASYTTGGESEAFF
V gene: TRBV6-5; clone size: .; J gene: TRBJ1-5; D gene: .; CDR3 length: 14; CDR3 DNA: TGTGCCAGCAGGACAGGCTATAGCAATCAGCCCCAGCATTTT; CDR3 protein: CASRTGYSNQPQHF
V gene: TRBV5-6; clone size: once; J gene: TRBJ2-7; D gene: .; CDR3 length: 14; CDR3 DNA: TGTGCCAGCAGCTTTACGGGGATCTCCTACGAGCAGTACTTC; CDR3 protein: CASSFTGISYEQYF
V gene: TRBV5-6; clone size: few; J gene: TRBJ1-1; D gene: TRBD1; CDR3 length: 17; CDR3 DNA: TGTGCCAGCAGCTCCGACGGGACAGGGGACATGAACACTGAAGCTTTCTTT; CDR3 protein: CASSSDGTGDMNTEAFF
V gene: TRBV25-1; clone size: .; J gene: TRBJ2-1; D gene: TRBD2; CDR3 length: 12; CDR3 DNA: TGTGCCACCGGCGGGGGTCCCAATGAGCAGTTCTTC; CDR3 protein: CATGGGPNEQFF
V gene: TRBV7-3; clone size: .; J gene: TRBJ2-5; D gene: TRBD2; CDR3 length: 19; CDR3 DNA: TGTGCCAGCAGCTTAATACCGGCCGGTAGCGGGGGGGCGAGGGAGACCCAGTACTTC; CDR3 protein: CASSLIPAGSGGARETQYF
V gene: TRBV19; clone size: .; J gene: TRBJ2-3; D gene: .; CDR3 length: 13; CDR3 DNA: TGTGCCAGTAGCCATCGTGAGGGCGGTACGCAGTATTTT; CDR3 protein: CASSHREGGTQYF
V gene: TRBV5-1; clone size: few; J gene: TRBJ1-5; D gene: .; CDR3 length: 15; CDR3 DNA: TGCGCCAGCAGCTTGGGACCACAGTCAAGTCAGCCCCAGCATTTT; CDR3 protein: CASSLGPQSSQPQHF
V gene: TRBV6-4; clone size: few; J gene: TRBJ2-1; D gene: .; CDR3 length: 13; CDR3 DNA: TGTGCCAGCAGTCATGGACAGTACAATGAGCAGTTCTTC; CDR3 protein: CASSHGQYNEQFF
V gene: TRBV7-8; clone size: .; J gene: TRBJ2-7; D gene: TRBD1; CDR3 length: 16; CDR3 DNA: TGTGCCAGCAGCTATACCCGCGACAGGGAGCCCTACGAGCAGTACTTC; CDR3 protein: CASSYTRDREPYEQYF
V gene: TRBV5-4; clone size: once; J gene: TRBJ2-2; D gene: TRBD1; CDR3 length: 16; CDR3 DNA: TGTGCCAGCAGCCCTACCCGGGACAGGGTTAGTGGGGAGCTGTTTTTT; CDR3 protein: CASSPTRDRVSGELFF
V gene: TRBV7-2; clone size: once; J gene: TRBJ2-5; D gene: .; CDR3 length: 11; CDR3 DNA: TGTGCCAGCAGTCCTCAAGAGACCCAGTACTTC; CDR3 protein: CASSPQETQYF
V gene: TRBV18; clone size: .; J gene: TRBJ2-7; D gene: .; CDR3 length: 14; CDR3 DNA: TGTGCCAGCTCACCCTGGGCAGGGGATGGCGAGCAGTACTTC; CDR3 protein: CASSPWAGDGEQYF
V gene: TRBV19; clone size: .; J gene: TRBJ1-2; D gene: .; CDR3 length: 9; CDR3 DNA: TGTGCCAGTCCTCCCGGGTCCTACTTC; CDR3 protein: CASPPGSYF
V gene: TRBV6-6; clone size: .; J gene: TRBJ1-5; D gene: .; CDR3 length: 12; CDR3 DNA: TGTGCCAGCAGCACCCCTCCAGGGCCCCAGCATTTT; CDR3 protein: CASSTPPGPQHF
V gene: TRBV7-2; clone size: .; J gene: TRBJ2-1; D gene: TRBD2; CDR3 length: 14; CDR3 DNA: TGTGCCAGCAGGACCGGGACTAGCGTTTTTGAGCAGTTCTTC; CDR3 protein: CASRTGTSVFEQFF
V gene: TRBV5-4; clone size: .; J gene: TRBJ2-2; D gene: TRBD2; CDR3 length: 18; CDR3 DNA: TGTGCCAGCAGCTCCCCCCAAACTAGCGGGGGGGGAACCGGGGAGCTGTTTTTT; CDR3 protein: CASSSPQTSGGGTGELFF
V gene: TRBV15; clone size: .; J gene: TRBJ1-2; D gene: .; CDR3 length: 16; CDR3 DNA: TGTGCCACCAGCAGAGATCGGGTACACACCCTCTATGGCTACACCTTC; CDR3 protein: CATSRDRVHTLYGYTF
V gene: TRBV9; clone size: .; J gene: TRBJ2-2; D gene: TRBD2; CDR3 length: 16; CDR3 DNA: TGTGCCAGCAGCGTGACACTAGCGGCCAACACCGGGGAGCTGTTTTTT; CDR3 protein: CASSVTLAANTGELFF